The 9 T cell receptor beta chains below were found in one sample sequenced in a study of blood T cell repertoires in COVID-19. Method: immunoSEQ multiplex PCR; TCRdb's copy keeps in-frame clones and lacks some. The data show more than 300,000 clones, about nine tenths seen once. The specimen sequenced was peripheral blood. These receptor sequences come from a woman aged 70-85 years with COVID-19, enrolled during active disease.

This chain joins TRBV5-1 and TRBJ1-3, with D unresolved. CDR3 size: 14 residues. Germline-derived CDR1 and CDR2 are SGHRS and YFSETQ. V lost 4 bases and J lost 4, with 12 bases in between. The CDR3, as DNA: TGCGCCAGCAGCGAGCCTTCACAGGGAAACACCATATATTTT. Translating gives CASSEPSQGNTIYF.

The V call is TRBV7-8, the J call TRBJ2-3; a possible D gene is TRBD1 (6 bases). CDR3 length: 13 residues. The germline gives CDR1 SGHVS, CDR2 FQNEAQ. Trimming cost V 3 bases and J 4 bases, with 8 bases left between them. The CDR3 region is CASSFRGSDTQYF. The DNA of the CDR3 is TGTGCCAGCAGCTTTAGGGGGTCAGATACGCAGTATTTT. The whole variable domain, remainder taken from reference TRBV7-8 and TRBJ2-3, is GAGVSQSPRYKVAKRGQDVALRCDPISGHVSLFWYQQALGQGPEFLTYFQNEAQLDKSGLPSDRFFAERPEGSVSTLKIQRTQQEDSAVYLCASSFRGSDTQYFGPGTRLTVL.

V and J are TRBV18 and TRBJ1-2; possibly TRBD1 for D (6 bases). CDR1 and CDR2 (germline): KGHSH, LQKENI. CDR3 length equals 15 residues. V was cut by 2 bases and J by 8 bases, with 18 bases left in between. As DNA, the CDR3 is TGTGCCAGCTCACCATTTCAGGGGATGGAACTGGGCTACACCTTC. Encoded protein: CASSPFQGMELGYTF.

The chain's CDR3 is CATSDLGRGGDTQYF. In DNA form, the CDR3 reads TGTGCCACCAGTGATTTGGGGCGGGGCGGAGATACGCAGTATTTT. The chain joins TRBV24-1 to TRBJ2-3, with D tentatively TRBD2 (6 bases). V shed 0 bases and J shed 5 bases, with 11 bases lying between them. CDR3 size: 15 residues. The germline V gene has CDR1 KGHDR and CDR2 SFDVKD.

This clone was detected only a few times. The chain recombines TRBV18 with TRBJ1-1; 9 positions match TRBD1. CDR3 size: 17 residues. CDR1 is KGHSH, CDR2 LQKENI, per germline. With V trimmed by 4 bases and J by 4 bases, 13 bases remained unmatched. The CDR3 bases are TGTGCCAGCTCACTCGGTTTATACAGGGGGCAAGGCACTGAAGCTTTCTTT. This codes for CASSLGLYRGQGTEAFF.

The chain combines TRBV2 with TRBJ2-5; maybe TRBD2 (6 bases). The germline gives CDR1 SNHLY, CDR2 FYNNEI. Trimming stripped 7 bases from V and 2 bases from J, with 8 bases between. This CDR3 is 12 amino acids long. Here the CDR3 reads CASTEGQETQYF. In DNA, the CDR3 is TGTGCCAGCACGGAGGGGCAAGAGACCCAGTACTTC.

Regarding this clone: Other DNA sequences in the same sample also yield this CDR3. CDR3 region: CASSVGEGNQPQHF. The CDR3 region has the DNA TGTGCCAGCAGCGTGGGCGAAGGCAATCAGCCCCAGCATTTT. This sequence joins TRBV9 and TRBJ1-5; D remains unclear. The V gene lost 2 bases and the J gene lost 2 bases, with 8 bases spanning the gap. The CDR3 contains 14 residues. CDR1 and CDR2 from the germline V gene are SGDLS and YYNGEE.

V and J are TRBV7-2 and TRBJ2-3; TRBD2 matches at 11 bases. V shed 1 base and J 4 bases; nucleotides not matched to a gene: 1. Germline CDR1 is SGHTA and CDR2 is FQGNSA. The CDR3 has 15 amino acids. CDR3 sequence reads: CASSLGSGGADTQYF. The CDR3 nucleotides read TGTGCCAGCAGCTTAGGTAGCGGGGGGGCAGATACGCAGTATTTT.

The J gene is TRBJ1-5, the V gene TRBV6-5; D not certain. The CDR3 sequence is 15 residues long. In germline, CDR1 is MNHEY, CDR2 SVGAGI. V was cut by 8 bases and J by 0 bases, with 14 bases left in between. The CDR3 loop reads CASGGEVYSNQPQHF. CDR3 coding DNA: TGTGCCAGCGGAGGAGAAGTTTATAGCAATCAGCCCCAGCATTTT.